These 27 T cell receptor beta chains were all obtained from the same sample, sequenced in a study of cytomegalovirus exposure and HLA in healthy donors. PCR involved 60 Vbeta and 13 Jbeta primers. This table comes from immunoSEQ multiplex PCR, and its TCRdb copy is limited to in-frame clones, with some not included. The sample holds some 70,000 clones; 60% to 75% are singletons and the top ten take 12% to 15%. The specimen sequenced was PBMCs. The receptor source for this set is a male donor in good health and CMV-seropositive.

The chain carries TRBV19 and TRBJ1-1; 10 positions match TRBD1. Per the germline V gene, CDR1 is LNHDA and CDR2 is SQIVND (reference sequence). With V trimmed by 3 bases and J by 4 bases, 8 bases remained unmatched. This CDR3 comprises 16 residues. This CDR3 is CASSMWDRGIGTEAFF. The CDR3 nucleotides read TGTGCCAGTAGTATGTGGGACAGGGGAATTGGCACTGAAGCTTTCTTT.

The CDR3 region has the DNA TGTGCCAGCAGTTCCCTCCCAGTCTATGGCTACACCTTC. Its translation is CASSSLPVYGYTF. The V and J genes are TRBV28 and TRBJ1-2; D remains unclear. V was shortened by 4 bases and J by 4 bases, with 10 bases between the two germline ends. Germline V gene lookup returns CDR1 MDHEN and CDR2 SYDVKM. The CDR3 has 13 residues.

This rearrangement joins TRBV30 to TRBJ1-2; a possible D gene is TRBD1 (5 bases). Germline CDR1 reads GTSNPN; CDR2 reads SVGIG (reference sequence). V dropped 5 bases and J dropped 2 bases, with 6 bases sitting between them. CDR3 length: 11 amino acids. The DNA for the CDR3 is TGTGCCTGGGCAGGGAACTATGGCTACACCTTC. Translation: CAWAGNYGYTF.

The chain combines TRBV6-1 with TRBJ2-7, with 9 nucleotides matching TRBD2. V shed 4 bases, J shed 5 bases, and the junction held 9 bases outside the gene matches. Germline V gives CDR1 MNHNS, CDR2 SASEGT. The CDR3 loop spans 15 amino acids. CDR3 protein: CASSGKTSGQDEQYF. DNA for the CDR3: TGTGCCAGCAGTGGAAAAACTAGCGGGCAGGACGAGCAGTACTTC.

The rearrangement joins TRBV30 to TRBJ2-1, with D possibly TRBD2 on 5 matching bases. From germline, CDR1 is GTSNPN and CDR2 SVGIG (reference sequence). Trimming stripped 0 bases from V and 8 bases from J, with 17 bases between. CDR3 length: 15 amino acids. CDR3 loop: CAWSVGWESGDEQFF. CDR3 sequence (DNA): TGTGCCTGGAGTGTAGGGTGGGAGTCTGGGGATGAGCAGTTCTTC.

The chain recombines TRBV6-5 with TRBJ1-1, with 7 positions matching TRBD1. Trimming removed 6 bases from V and 3 bases from J; junction bases left unmatched: 4. Germline V gives CDR1 MNHEY, CDR2 SVGAGI. This CDR3 comprises 13 residues. The CDR3 region is CASSRQGHTEAFF. The CDR3 region has the DNA TGTGCCAGCAGCCGACAGGGACACACTGAAGCTTTCTTT.

This clone was found a few times. The chain is built from TRBV6-1 and TRBJ1-2; weak D call: TRBD1 (6 bases). Per germline, CDR1 MNHNS and CDR2 SASEGT. V lost 4 bases and J 7 bases, leaving 19 bases between the germline ends. This CDR3 comprises 15 residues. This CDR3 reads CASSAFEGEGVGYTF. The DNA for the CDR3 is TGTGCCAGCAGTGCGTTCGAGGGGGAGGGAGTTGGCTACACCTTC.

This clone has a handful of counts. This chain links TRBV11-2 with TRBJ1-3, with D unclear. CDR1 is SGHAT and CDR2 is FQNNGV in the germline V gene. V gave up 4 bases and J gave up 4 bases, with 17 bases separating them. The CDR3 spans 16 residues. The CDR3 DNA sequence: TGTGCCAGCAGCTCGCAATCGGCGGGATACGGAAACACCATATATTTT. Encoded protein: CASSSQSAGYGNTIYF.

The V and J genes are TRBV27 and TRBJ2-2; D gene ambiguous. With 2 bases removed from V and 4 bases from J, the gap between germline ends came to 14 bases. From germline, CDR1 is MNHEY and CDR2 SMNVEV (reference sequence). The CDR3 has 16 residues. As DNA, the CDR3 is TGTGCCAGCAGTTTAAGGCCGATCTCGGGCACCGGGGAGCTGTTTTTT. Its protein product is CASSLRPISGTGELFF.

V and J are TRBV23-1 and TRBJ1-5, with D tentatively TRBD1 (5 bases). TRBV23-1 counts as an open reading frame of uncertain function. The CDR3 sequence is 18 residues long. Between the trimmed V and J ends, which lost 2 bases and 2 bases, there was a span of 19 bases. The CDR3 nucleotides read TGCGCCAGCAGTCAAGTGGCCAGGGTGGGGTATTGCAATCAGCCCCAGCATTTT. Its protein is CASSQVARVGYCNQPQHF.

The rearrangement joins TRBV27 to TRBJ1-4, with D perhaps TRBD1 (5 bases). The CDR3 extends over 14 amino acids. The V gene lost 7 bases and the J gene lost 4 bases, with 13 bases spanning the gap. CDR1 is MNHEY and CDR2 is SMNVEV in the germline V gene (reference sequence). The CDR3 DNA reads as TGTGCCAGCAAATATCGACAGTATAATGAAAAACTGTTTTTT. It encodes CASKYRQYNEKLFF.

The CDR3: CASKAGDYNEQFF. In nucleotides, the CDR3 is TGTGCCAGCAAAGCGGGGGACTACAATGAGCAGTTCTTC. V is TRBV6-6 and J is TRBJ2-1, with 8 bases aligning to TRBD2. V trimming: 7 bases; J trimming: 3 bases; junction bases outside the gene matches: 2. This CDR3 is built from 13 residues. The germline V gene encodes CDR1 MNHNY and CDR2 SVGAGI (reference sequence).

The rearrangement uses TRBV6-6 and TRBJ2-4; possible D gene TRBD2, 6 bases. This CDR3 has 13 residues. The V end was cut by 8 bases, the J end by 8 bases, with 16 bases between. Germline V gives CDR1 MNHNY, CDR2 SVGAGI (reference sequence). CDR3 sequence: CASSDPGVDIQYF. CDR3 bases: TGTGCCAGCTCTGACCCGGGGGTGGACATTCAGTACTTC.

The rearrangement joins TRBV7-3 to TRBJ1-2; possibly TRBD1 for D (5 bases). Per the germline V gene, CDR1 is SGHTA and CDR2 is FQGTGA. This CDR3 contains 14 residues. Trimming removed 5 bases at V and 4 bases at J, with 14 bases between. This CDR3 reads CASSLSGATYGYTF. CDR3 DNA: TGTGCCAGCAGCCTTAGCGGGGCAACCTATGGCTACACCTTC.

With respect to this clone: Distinct nucleotide sequences in the sample also encode this CDR3. This chain joins TRBV15 and TRBJ1-6; a weak D match, TRBD1 (6 bases). The CDR3 is made up of 14 amino acids. The V gene lost 2 bases and the J gene lost 4 bases, with 6 bases spanning the gap. CDR1 LNHNV and CDR2 YYDKDF come from the germline V gene (reference sequence). The CDR3 spells CATSRQGYNSPLHF. The CDR3 DNA reads as TGTGCCACCAGCAGACAGGGGTATAATTCACCCCTCCACTTT. Combining the CDR3 with reference TRBV15 and TRBJ1-6 gives the whole variable domain DAMVIQNPRYQVTQFGKPVTLSCSQTLNHNVMYWYQQKSSQAPKLLFHYYDKDFNNEADTPDNFQSRRPNTSFCFLDIRSPGLGDTAMYLCATSRQGYNSPLHFGNGTRLTVT.

The CDR3 bases are TGTGCCAGCAGCTTGGGGGGGGGACAAACTGAAGCTTTCTTT. Amino acid sequence: CASSLGGGQTEAFF. V is TRBV5-5 and J is TRBJ1-1; D might be TRBD1 (6 bases). Germline V lookup: CDR1 SGHKS, CDR2 YYEKEE (reference sequence). The V end was cut by 0 bases, the J end by 5 bases, with 11 bases between. The CDR3 contains 14 residues.

The rearrangement links TRBV30 to TRBJ1-4, with a tentative D call TRBD1 (6 bases). The CDR3 length is 15 residues. Germline assignment: CDR1 GTSNPN and CDR2 SVGIG (reference sequence). Trimming removed 1 base at V and 8 bases at J, with 17 bases between. The CDR3 reads CAWSDSGEGNEKLFF. In DNA, the CDR3 is TGTGCCTGGAGTGATTCAGGGGAAGGTAACGAAAAACTGTTTTTT.

This clone was detected a few times. The chain couples TRBV14 to TRBJ1-2; 7 bases align to TRBD1. Germline V lookup: CDR1 SGHDN, CDR2 FVKESK. The CDR3 spans 16 residues. J lost 2 bases, V lost 3 bases, and 9 bases had no gene match. The CDR3 here is CASSQSHRGLNYGYTF. The DNA of the CDR3 is TGTGCCAGCAGCCAGAGTCACAGGGGATTGAACTATGGCTACACCTTC.

The chain joins TRBV9 to TRBJ2-5; possibly TRBD2 for D (5 bases). The CDR3 is 14 residues long. With 4 bases removed from V and 1 base from J, the gap between germline ends came to 11 bases. Germline lookup yields CDR1 SGDLS and CDR2 YYNGEE. CDR3 protein: CASSPQGGQETQYF. CDR3 in DNA: TGTGCCAGCAGCCCCCAAGGAGGCCAAGAGACCCAGTACTTC.

This clone was found once. This chain joins TRBV7-2 and TRBJ2-5; 7 bases line up with TRBD1. The V and J ends lost 4 bases and 4 bases, in that order; junction bases with no gene match: 3. Looked up from germline, CDR1 is SGHTA and CDR2 is FQGNSA. The CDR3 is 13 amino acids. In nucleotides, the CDR3 is TGTGCCAGCAGCTCACGACAGGGAGAGACCCAGTACTTC. Its protein product is CASSSRQGETQYF.

This clone was seen only a few times. This chain connects TRBV19 to TRBJ2-7, with D uncertain. The V gene lost 3 bases and the J gene lost 1 base, with 7 bases spanning the gap. This CDR3 comprises 13 residues. The germline V gene has CDR1 LNHDA and CDR2 SQIVND (reference sequence). In nucleotides, the CDR3 is TGTGCCAGTAGTATCGCACTATCCTACGAGCAGTACTTC. This gives the protein CASSIALSYEQYF.

The genes are TRBV2 and TRBJ2-3; D uncertain. Germline loops: CDR1 SNHLY, CDR2 FYNNEI. V was clipped by 9 bases and J by 0 bases, with 10 bases between them. The CDR3 totals 13 residues. Written as DNA, the CDR3 is TGTGCCAGTCTGCGCCGAAGCACAGATACGCAGTATTTT. It encodes CASLRRSTDTQYF.

This clone was detected only a few times. V usage is TRBV6-6 and J usage is TRBJ1-1; 9 bases align to TRBD1. Trimming cost V 6 bases and J 10 bases; bases outside gene matches: 6. The length of the CDR3 is 12 residues. Germline CDR1 MNHNY, CDR2 SVGAGI (reference sequence). In DNA form, the CDR3 reads TGTGCCAGCAGCACCGGGACAGGGCGAGCTTTCTTT. It codes for CASSTGTGRAFF.

This clone was recorded once. V and J are TRBV30 and TRBJ1-1, with D perhaps TRBD1 (5 bases). The CDR3 is 12 amino acids. The germline gives CDR1 GTSNPN, CDR2 SVGIG (reference sequence). Trimming shortened V by 8 bases and J by 5 bases, and 15 bases separated the two germline ends. CDR3 region: CARGGGGTEAFF. CDR3 DNA sequence: TGTGCCCGCGGGGGGGGAGGAACTGAAGCTTTCTTT. Together with reference TRBV30 and TRBJ1-1, the CDR3 gives the full variable domain: SQTIHQWPATLVQPVGSPLSLECTVEGTSNPNLYWYRQAAGRGLQLLFYSVGIGQISSEVPQNLSASRPQDRQFILSSKKLLLSDSGFYLCARGGGGTEAFFGQGTRLTVV.

The chain carries TRBV11-2 and TRBJ2-3; D perhaps matches TRBD2 (6 bases). Germline V gene sequence: CDR1 SGHAT, CDR2 FQNNGV. This CDR3 region has 16 residues. Deletions cut 2 bases from V and 1 base from J, with 13 bases between. The CDR3 sequence: CASSLTGSGGTDTQYF. CDR3 DNA: TGTGCCAGCAGCTTAACCGGGAGTGGGGGCACAGATACGCAGTATTTT.

The V gene is TRBV5-1, the J gene TRBJ2-7, with 9 positions matching TRBD1. Trimming removed 0 bases from V and 3 bases from J; junction bases left unmatched: 4. The germline V gene has CDR1 SGHRS and CDR2 YFSETQ. The CDR3 length is 15 residues. CDR3 protein: CASSLVGQGYYEQYF. The CDR3 DNA reads as TGCGCCAGCAGCTTGGTCGGACAGGGGTACTACGAGCAGTACTTC.

The chain joins TRBV19 to TRBJ2-7; TRBD2 matches at 7 bases. This CDR3 has 15 residues. Germline loops: CDR1 LNHDA, CDR2 SQIVND (reference sequence). Trimming cost V 5 bases and J 2 bases; bases outside gene matches: 9. CDR3 sequence reads: CASSPGASGTYEQYF. The CDR3 nucleotides read TGTGCCAGTAGTCCCGGGGCTAGCGGTACCTACGAGCAGTACTTC.